Shown below are 10 T cell receptor beta chains from a single sample sequenced in a study of blood T cells in healthy people across ages. Alongside a J-beta primer mix, a sample-barcoded 5' primer served in a second PCR lasting about 7 to 11 cycles. TCRdb passed the 5' RACE reads through MiXCR, listing each CDR3 protein once. The data show around 1,100,000 distinct CDR3 sequences, less than 45% seen once. The sequenced sample was blood. The receptors were gathered from a man between 18 and 29 years old in good health.

This clonotype was observed a handful of times. This chain connects TRBV20-1 to TRBJ2-7, with a tentative D call TRBD1 (5 bases). Germline lookup yields CDR1 DFQATT and CDR2 SNEGSKA (reference sequence). The CDR3 has 14 residues. V was shortened by 3 bases and J by 5 bases, with 17 bases between the two germline ends. CDR3 bases: TGCAGTGCTAGTTTTGGGCAGGGTGGAAACGAGCAGTACTTC. Its protein product is CSASFGQGGNEQYF.

V gene TRBV29-1 combines with J gene TRBJ1-2; unclear D gene. The CDR3 covers 15 residues. CDR1 is SQVTM, CDR2 ANQGSEA, per germline. V shed 1 base and J shed 3 bases, with 15 bases lying between them. In DNA, the CDR3 is TGCAGCGTTGAAGGGATGGCTTTGGGAGACTATGGCTACACCTTC. As protein: CSVEGMALGDYGYTF.

The rearrangement joins TRBV2 to TRBJ1-2; 8 bases are shared with TRBD1. From germline, CDR1 is SNHLY and CDR2 FYNNEI. Trimming at V came to 6 bases and at J to 6 bases, leaving 9 bases not matched to a gene. The CDR3 has 14 amino acids. The CDR3 nucleotides are TGTGCCAGCAGCTTACACGGACAGGGAGATGGCTACACCTTC. Translating it yields CASSLHGQGDGYTF.

The chain couples TRBV27 to TRBJ2-5; a weak D match, TRBD2 (6 bases). Per germline, CDR1 MNHEY and CDR2 SMNVEV (reference sequence). The V and J ends lost 5 bases and 11 bases respectively, with 21 bases between them. The CDR3 extends over 14 amino acids. CDR3 sequence: CASSLEGLYNEQYF. In DNA form, the CDR3 reads TGTGCCAGCAGTCTAGAGGGACTCTACAATGAGCAGTACTTC.

Regarding this clonotype: A much bigger clone sits one base away, suggesting this may be a read error. V usage is TRBV29-1 and J usage is TRBJ2-1; weak D call: TRBD1 (6 bases). This CDR3 contains 13 residues. Germline V gene lookup returns CDR1 SQVTM and CDR2 ANQGSEA. The CDR3: CGANKRGYNEQFF. CDR3 coding DNA: TGCGGCGCCAACAAAAGGGGGTACAATGAGCAGTTCTTC.

The V gene is TRBV20-1, the J gene TRBJ2-1; the D gene is possibly TRBD1 (6 bases). The last part of the DNA fits TRBJ2-7 better; the J call may be wrong. CDR1 DFQATT and CDR2 SNEGSKA come from the germline V gene (reference sequence). The CDR3 contains 16 residues. The CDR3 DNA follows: TGCAGTGCTAGAGATCAGGGGATTAGCTCCTACAATGAGCAGTACTTC. Translating it yields CSARDQGISSYNEQYF.

V usage is TRBV6-5 and J usage is TRBJ2-4; 7 bases are shared with TRBD1. The J call may be faulty, since TRBJ2-7 better matches the DNA end. Per germline, CDR1 MNHEY and CDR2 SVGAGI. CDR3 length: 15 amino acids. The CDR3: CASSYPGTATYEQYF. The DNA for the CDR3 is TGTGCCAGCAGTTACCCCGGGACAGCAACCTACGAGCAGTACTTC.

This clonotype was counted only a few times. The chain employs TRBV5-6 and TRBJ1-5, with unresolved D. Per germline, CDR1 SGHDT and CDR2 YYEEEE. The V end was cut by 3 bases, the J end by 7 bases, with 14 bases between. The CDR3 runs 14 residues. CDR3 residues: CASSSQAGTQPQHF. The CDR3 nucleotides read TGTGCCAGCAGCTCCCAGGCGGGAACCCAGCCCCAGCATTTT.

The chain joins TRBV29-1 to TRBJ1-6; D is undetermined. V gave up 4 bases and J gave up 7 bases, with 11 bases separating them. Per the germline V gene, CDR1 is SQVTM and CDR2 is ANQGSEA. This CDR3 contains 13 residues. CDR3 protein: CSVGESENSPLHF. In nucleotides, the CDR3 is TGCAGCGTTGGTGAGTCGGAGAATTCACCCCTCCACTTT.

This sequence joins TRBV27 and TRBJ1-1; D call uncertain. The CDR3 loop spans 11 amino acids. Between the trimmed V and J ends, which lost 10 bases and 1 base, there was a span of 7 bases. Per the germline V gene, CDR1 is MNHEY and CDR2 is SMNVEV (reference sequence). The CDR3 DNA reads as TGTGCCACCTTGACGAACACTGAAGCTTTCTTT. It translates to CATLTNTEAFF.